A single sample gave rise to the 5 T cell receptor beta chains below, sequenced in a study of blood T cell repertoires in COVID-19. Only in-frame clones appear in the TCRdb table, and some are missing; sequencing was by immunoSEQ multiplex PCR. The top ten clones hold about 1.8% of a sample with tens of thousands of clones, approximately 79% of them seen once. The sample taken for sequencing was peripheral blood. The receptors derive from a man older than 75 with active or convalescent COVID-19.

This clone was seen a few times. The V call is TRBV7-9, the J call TRBJ2-2; 10 bases are a match to TRBD1. Trimming removed 3 bases from V and 1 base from J; junction bases left unmatched: 2. The CDR3 covers 16 residues. Germline assignment: CDR1 SEHNR and CDR2 FQNEAQ (reference sequence). CDR3 in DNA: TGTGCCAGCAGCTTTTGGACAGGGGGGAACACCGGGGAGCTGTTTTTT. Translated, it gives CASSFWTGGNTGELFF.

J is TRBJ2-2 and V is TRBV27, with 11 bases that match TRBD2. Trimming took 2 bases from V and 3 from J; bases not matched to a gene: 8. The CDR3 loop spans 18 amino acids. Looked up from germline, CDR1 is MNHEY and CDR2 is SMNVEV (reference sequence). The CDR3 nucleotides are TGTGCCAGCAGTTTAGACACTAGCGGGGGTAGGGACACCGGGGAGCTGTTTTTT. It translates to CASSLDTSGGRDTGELFF.

This chain joins TRBV10-3 and TRBJ1-2; perhaps TRBD1 as D (6 bases). Trimming removed 11 bases from V and 3 bases from J, with 16 bases in between. This CDR3 region has 13 residues. Germline values: CDR1 ENHRY, CDR2 SYGVKD. CDR3 sequence: CASGGGLHYGYTF. In DNA, the CDR3 is TGTGCCTCGGGAGGGGGGCTGCACTATGGCTACACCTTC.

The V and J genes are TRBV5-4 and TRBJ1-5; 7 bases match TRBD1. The germline V gene encodes CDR1 SGHNT and CDR2 YYREEE (reference sequence). This CDR3 contains 16 residues. The ends lost 4 bases at V and 0 bases at J; junction bases unmatched: 7. In DNA, the CDR3 is TGTGCCAGCAGCGCGGGACAGCCAAATAGCAATCAGCCCCAGCATTTT. It encodes CASSAGQPNSNQPQHF.

The DNA for the CDR3 is TGTGCCAGTAGTCCGGACATGAATCAGCCCCAGCATTTT. Its translation is CASSPDMNQPQHF. The chain carries TRBV19 and TRBJ1-5, with D possibly being TRBD1 (5 bases). V was pared by 5 bases and J by 4 bases, with 9 bases between. Germline V lookup: CDR1 LNHDA, CDR2 SQIVND (reference sequence). The CDR3 spans 13 residues.